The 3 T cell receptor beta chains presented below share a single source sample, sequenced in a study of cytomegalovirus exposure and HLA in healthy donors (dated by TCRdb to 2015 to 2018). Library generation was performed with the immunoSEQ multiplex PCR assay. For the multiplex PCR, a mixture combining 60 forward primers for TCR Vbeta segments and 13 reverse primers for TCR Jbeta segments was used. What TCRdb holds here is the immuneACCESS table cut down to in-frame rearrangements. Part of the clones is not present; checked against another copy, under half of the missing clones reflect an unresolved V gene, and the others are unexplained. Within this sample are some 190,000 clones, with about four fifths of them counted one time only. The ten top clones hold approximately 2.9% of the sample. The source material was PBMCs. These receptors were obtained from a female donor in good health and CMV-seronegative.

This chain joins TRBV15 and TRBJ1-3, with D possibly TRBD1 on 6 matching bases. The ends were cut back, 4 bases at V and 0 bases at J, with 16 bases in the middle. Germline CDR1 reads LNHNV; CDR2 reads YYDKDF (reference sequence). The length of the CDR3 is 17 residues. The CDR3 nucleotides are TGTGCCACCAGCACCCGGGGGGGCACTCGCTCTGGAAACACCATATATTTT. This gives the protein CATSTRGGTRSGNTIYF.

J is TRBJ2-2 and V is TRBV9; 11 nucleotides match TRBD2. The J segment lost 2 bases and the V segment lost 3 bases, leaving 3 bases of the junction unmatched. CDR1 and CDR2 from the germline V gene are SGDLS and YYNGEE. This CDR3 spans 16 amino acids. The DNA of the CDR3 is TGTGCCAGCAGCGCGCTAGCGGGGGGCAACACCGGGGAGCTGTTTTTT. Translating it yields CASSALAGGNTGELFF.

CDR3 sequence reads: CASGPGTGGRTGELFF. DNA of the CDR3: TGTGCTAGTGGCCCCGGGACAGGGGGGAGGACCGGGGAGCTGTTTTTT. The chain carries TRBV12-5 and TRBJ2-2, with 11 bases fitting TRBD1. After removal of 6 bases from V and 5 bases from J, the junction contained 8 bases not matched to a gene. The germline CDR1 and CDR2 sequences are LGHNT and FRNRAP. The length of the CDR3 is 16 residues.